In its sample, the clone carrying this T cell receptor beta chain was seen once. This specimen comes from a study of control samples from healthy donors and cancer patients. Sequenced by immunoSEQ multiplex PCR; TCRdb stores in-frame clones only, minus some. The sample includes tens of thousands of clones, around 96% of them seen just once. The CDR3 loop spans 12 amino acids. CDR1 and CDR2 from the germline V gene are SQVTM and ANQGSEA. The V gene end was trimmed by 7 bases and the J gene end by 7 bases; junction bases not matched to a gene: 9. Material for sequencing was blood. This receptor was identified in a woman aged 30 to 39 in good health. V is TRBV29-1 and J is TRBJ2-7; 8 nucleotides agree with TRBD1. The CDR3 here is CSAKDRAGEQYF. CDR3 DNA sequence: TGCAGCGCCAAGGACAGGGCGGGGGAGCAGTACTTC.